What follows are 2 T cell receptor beta chains derived from one specimen sequenced in a study of cytomegalovirus exposure and HLA in healthy donors (TCRdb year 2017). The method behind the library was the immunoSEQ multiplex PCR assay. For the multiplex PCR, a mixture combining 60 forward primers for TCR Vbeta segments and 13 reverse primers for TCR Jbeta segments was used. Imported from immuneACCESS, the table was reduced by TCRdb to in-frame sequences with V and J called. These copies leave out some clones; in studies compared against another copy, an unresolved V gene accounts for under half, and the cause of the remainder is not known. This sample's table carries around 130,000 clones. Of the sample, about 2.1% falls within the top ten clones. Sequenced material: PBMCs. These receptors originate from a woman aged 60-75 years in good health and CMV-seronegative.

V usage is TRBV6-1 and J usage is TRBJ2-2; 7 bases are a match to TRBD1. With 6 bases clipped from V and 3 bases from J, the junction kept 7 bases outside the gene matches. The germline V gene has CDR1 MNHNS and CDR2 SASEGT. CDR3 length: 15 amino acids. CDR3 amino acids: CASRAYRGYTGELFF. The CDR3 DNA reads TGTGCCAGCAGGGCCTACAGGGGCTACACCGGGGAGCTGTTTTTT.

The gene calls are TRBV7-6 and TRBJ2-4, with TRBD2 as a possible D gene (6 bases). CDR3 size: 16 residues. The V end was cut by 5 bases, the J end by 4 bases, with 18 bases between. The germline CDR1 and CDR2 sequences are SGHVS and FNYEAQ. The CDR3 loop is CASSALGGLGKNIQYF. The DNA for the CDR3 is TGTGCCAGCAGCGCCTTGGGGGGATTGGGGAAAAACATTCAGTACTTC.